This passage covers 10 T cell receptor beta chains from one sample sequenced in a study of control samples from healthy donors and cancer patients. Sequencing was performed with immunoSEQ multiplex PCR; in TCRdb, only in-frame clones are kept and a portion is missing. Among 88,000 or so clones listed, 94% were seen once. The sample was blood. Receptors were obtained from a woman aged 18 to 35 in good health.

The rearrangement links TRBV7-8 to TRBJ2-3; 7 bases fit TRBD2. V lost 4 bases to trimming and J lost 7 bases; unmatched junction nucleotides: 20. Looked up from germline, CDR1 is SGHVS and CDR2 is FQNEAQ. The CDR3 is 18 amino acids. This CDR3 is CASSSSLGGTILVNTQYF. CDR3 nucleotide sequence: TGTGCCAGCAGCTCATCGCTGGGGGGGACTATCTTAGTGAATACGCAGTATTTT.

V gene TRBV5-6 combines with J gene TRBJ2-3, with D uncertain. The CDR3 contains 16 residues. Per the germline V gene, CDR1 is SGHDT and CDR2 is YYEEEE. V lost 0 bases to trimming and J lost 0 bases, with 11 bases between them. DNA for the CDR3: TGTGCCAGCAGCTTGGCCGTCAGAACTAGCACAGATACGCAGTATTTT. This codes for CASSLAVRTSTDTQYF.

The chain has TRBV6-6 and TRBJ2-7; the D call may be TRBD1 or TRBD2 (6 bases each). V was trimmed by 6 bases and J by 12 bases, leaving 39 bases between them. CDR3 length: 19 amino acids. The germline gives CDR1 MNHNY, CDR2 SVGAGI (reference sequence). CDR3 protein: CASSSTLMWGAASTYDGYF. The CDR3 DNA reads TGTGCCAGCAGCTCGACGTTGATGTGGGGGGCGGCCTCAACCTACGATGGGTACTTC.

V and J are TRBV24-1 and TRBJ2-3, with a possible D match to TRBD2 (6 bases). The length of the CDR3 is 14 residues. Germline values: CDR1 KGHDR, CDR2 SFDVKD. V was trimmed by 5 bases and J by 5 bases, leaving 13 bases between them. CDR3 nucleotide sequence: TGTGCCACCAGTGTGGGAGGAATGGGAGATACGCAGTATTTT. It codes for CATSVGGMGDTQYF.

The gene calls are TRBV18 and TRBJ2-2, with D tentatively TRBD1 or TRBD2 (5 bases each). CDR3 length: 17 residues. With 0 bases removed from V and 4 bases from J, the gap between germline ends came to 15 bases. Looked up from germline, CDR1 is KGHSH and CDR2 is LQKENI. The CDR3 reads CASSPPDWGSTTGELFF. The CDR3 region has the DNA TGTGCCAGCTCACCACCGGATTGGGGGTCGACCACCGGGGAGCTGTTTTTT. The variable domain in full, with the rest retrieved from reference TRBV18 and TRBJ2-2, is NAGVMQNPRHLVRRRGQEARLRCSPMKGHSHVYWYRQLPEEGLKFMVYLQKENIIDESGMPKERFSAEFPKEGPSILRIQQVVRGDSAAYFCASSPPDWGSTTGELFFGEGSRLTVL.

This chain uses TRBV19 with TRBJ1-4; D uncertain. Trimming took off 8 bases at V and 7 bases at J, with 17 bases between the two ends. The CDR3 has 14 amino acids. The germline V gene encodes CDR1 LNHDA and CDR2 SQIVND (reference sequence). Here the CDR3 DNA reads TGTGCCAGTTCGAGAACCGGAGAGGGTGAAAAACTGTTTTTT. Protein product: CASSRTGEGEKLFF.

This clone showed up just once. CDR3 bases: TGTGCCAGCAGCCATCGCGACATGCTACGGGACACCGGGGAGCTGTTTTTT. It translates to CASSHRDMLRDTGELFF. The rearrangement uses TRBV3-1 (or the pseudogene TRBV3-2) and TRBJ2-2; D is uncertain. V lost 3 bases and J 3 bases, leaving 17 bases between the germline ends. The CDR3 consists of 17 residues. CDR1 is LGHDT, CDR2 YNNKEL, per germline (reference sequence).

The rearrangement uses TRBV24-1 and TRBJ2-7, with 7 nucleotides matching TRBD2. V lost 9 bases to trimming and J lost 1 base; unmatched junction nucleotides: 5. The CDR3 extends over 13 amino acids. Germline assignment: CDR1 KGHDR and CDR2 SFDVKD. The CDR3 coding sequence is TGTGCCACCCAAGGCGGGGGTTCCTACGAGCAGTACTTC. It codes for CATQGGGSYEQYF.

This chain connects TRBV9 to TRBJ2-5; D call uncertain. V was cut by 0 bases and J by 7 bases, with 13 bases left in between. Germline lookup yields CDR1 SGDLS and CDR2 YYNGEE. The CDR3 spans 14 residues. The CDR3 protein is CASSVGGSPVTQYF. The CDR3 DNA reads as TGTGCCAGCAGCGTAGGTGGTAGCCCGGTGACCCAGTACTTC.

The chain joins TRBV19 to TRBJ1-1; the D is unclear. The CDR3 has 14 amino acids. V lost 7 bases and J lost 6, with 18 bases in between. Looked up from germline, CDR1 is LNHDA and CDR2 is SQIVND (reference sequence). This CDR3 is CASTTGRGRAEAFF. The CDR3 bases are TGTGCCAGTACCACTGGGAGAGGGCGGGCTGAAGCTTTCTTT.